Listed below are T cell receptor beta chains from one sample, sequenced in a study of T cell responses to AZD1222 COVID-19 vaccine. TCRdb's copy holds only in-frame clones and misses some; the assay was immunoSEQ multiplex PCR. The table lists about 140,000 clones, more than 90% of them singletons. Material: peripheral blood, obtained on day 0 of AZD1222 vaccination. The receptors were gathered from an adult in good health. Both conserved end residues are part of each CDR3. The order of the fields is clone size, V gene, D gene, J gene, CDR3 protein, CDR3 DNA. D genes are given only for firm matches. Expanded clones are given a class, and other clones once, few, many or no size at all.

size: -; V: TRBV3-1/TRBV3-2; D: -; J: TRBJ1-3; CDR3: CASSQDLSGNTIYF; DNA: TGTGCCAGCAGCCAAGATCTCTCTGGAAACACCATATATTTT
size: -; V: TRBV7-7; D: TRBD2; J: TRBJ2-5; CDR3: CASSDTGGSQYF; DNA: TGTGCCAGCAGCGACACGGGGGGTTCACAGTACTTC
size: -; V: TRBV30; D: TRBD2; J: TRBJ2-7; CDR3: CAWNREGRSYEQYF; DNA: TGTGCCTGGAATCGGGAGGGACGATCCTACGAGCAGTACTTC
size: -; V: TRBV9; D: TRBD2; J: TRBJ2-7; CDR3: CASSPTSGRAGEQYF; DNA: TGTGCCAGCAGTCCGACTAGCGGGAGGGCCGGCGAGCAGTACTTC
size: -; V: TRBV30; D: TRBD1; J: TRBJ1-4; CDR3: CAWSVTGTGGGLGLFF; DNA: TGTGCCTGGAGTGTAACTGGGACAGGGGGCGGCCTTGGACTGTTTTTT
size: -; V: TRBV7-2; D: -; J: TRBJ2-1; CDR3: CASSLIERNNEQFF; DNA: TGTGCCAGCAGCTTAATCGAAAGGAACAATGAGCAGTTCTTC
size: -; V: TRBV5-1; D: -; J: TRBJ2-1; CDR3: CASSLVVGAPDNEQFF; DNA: TGCGCCAGCAGCTTGGTGGTAGGGGCGCCGGACAATGAGCAGTTCTTC
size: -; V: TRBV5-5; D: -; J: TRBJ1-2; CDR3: CASSFGGNNYGYTF; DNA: TGTGCCAGCAGCTTTGGAGGAAATAACTATGGCTACACCTTC
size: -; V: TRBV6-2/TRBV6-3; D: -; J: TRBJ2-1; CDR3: CASSRGGPMLF; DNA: TGTGCCAGCAGCCGCGGGGGCCCCATGCTCTTC
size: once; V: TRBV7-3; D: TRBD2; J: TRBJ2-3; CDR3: CASSPRGGRDTQYF; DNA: TGTGCCAGCAGCCCCCGCGGCGGGAGGGATACGCAGTATTTT
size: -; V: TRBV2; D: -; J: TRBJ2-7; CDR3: CASSGGGPSYEQYF; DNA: TGTGCCAGCAGTGGGGGAGGCCCCTCCTACGAGCAGTACTTC
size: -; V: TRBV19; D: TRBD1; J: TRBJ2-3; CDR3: CATTAGDRVTDTQYF; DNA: TGTGCCACTACTGCCGGGGACAGGGTCACAGATACGCAGTATTTT
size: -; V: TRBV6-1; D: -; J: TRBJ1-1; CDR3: CASSEIWTEAFF; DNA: TGTGCCAGCAGTGAAATCTGGACTGAAGCTTTCTTT
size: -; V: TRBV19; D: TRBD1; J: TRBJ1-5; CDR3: CASLPRTGLTFSNQPQHF; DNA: TGTGCCAGTCTCCCCCGGACAGGGCTAACCTTTAGCAATCAGCCCCAGCATTTT
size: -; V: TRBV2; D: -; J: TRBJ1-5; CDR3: CASSDSINQPQHF; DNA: TGTGCCAGCAGTGATAGCATCAATCAGCCCCAGCATTTT
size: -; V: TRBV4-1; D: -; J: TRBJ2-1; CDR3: CASSQYLAPSSYNEQFF; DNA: TGCGCCAGCAGCCAATACCTAGCGCCGAGCTCCTACAATGAGCAGTTCTTC
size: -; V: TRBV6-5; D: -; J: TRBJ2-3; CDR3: CASSRTRLEADTQYF; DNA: TGTGCCAGCAGCCGAACCAGACTAGAAGCAGATACGCAGTATTTT
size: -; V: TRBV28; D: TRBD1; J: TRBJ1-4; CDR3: CASSADRGREKLFF; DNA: TGTGCCAGCAGTGCAGACAGGGGGCGCGAAAAACTGTTTTTT
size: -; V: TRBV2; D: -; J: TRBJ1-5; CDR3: CASIRERSNQPQHF; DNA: TGTGCCAGCATACGGGAGAGGAGCAATCAGCCCCAGCATTTT
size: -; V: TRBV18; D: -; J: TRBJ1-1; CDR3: CASSPEIGGAAFF; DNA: TGTGCCAGCTCACCAGAGATAGGAGGGGCGGCTTTCTTT
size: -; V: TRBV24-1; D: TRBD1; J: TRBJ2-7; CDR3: CATSDMAGQVSYEQYF; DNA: TGTGCCACCAGTGACATGGCGGGACAGGTATCCTACGAGCAGTACTTC
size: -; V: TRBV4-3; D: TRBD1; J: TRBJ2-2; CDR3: CASSQEGGGPGQGEANTGELFF; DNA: TGCGCCAGCAGCCAAGAAGGTGGAGGGCCGGGACAGGGAGAGGCGAACACCGGGGAGCTGTTTTTT
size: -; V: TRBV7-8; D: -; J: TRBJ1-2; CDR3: CASSSSRGGYGYTF; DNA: TGTGCCAGCAGCTCAAGCCGTGGGGGATATGGCTACACCTTC
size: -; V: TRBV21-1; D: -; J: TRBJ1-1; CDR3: CASSPPGAFGAFF; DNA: TGTGCCAGCAGCCCCCCAGGGGCCTTTGGGGCTTTCTTT
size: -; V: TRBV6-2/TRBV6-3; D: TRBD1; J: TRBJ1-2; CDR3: CASSGQGAGYGYTF; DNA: TGTGCCAGCAGCGGACAGGGGGCAGGCTATGGCTACACCTTC
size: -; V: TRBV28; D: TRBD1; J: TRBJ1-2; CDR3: CASTPGGLYGYTF; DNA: TGTGCCAGCACCCCAGGGGGTTTATATGGCTACACCTTC
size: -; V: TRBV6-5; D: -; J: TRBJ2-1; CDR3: CASSLRDGPYNEQFF; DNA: TGTGCCAGCAGCCTCCGGGACGGACCCTACAATGAGCAGTTCTTC
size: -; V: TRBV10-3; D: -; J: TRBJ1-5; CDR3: CAISELGDKGQPQHF; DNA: TGTGCCATCAGTGAGTTGGGAGATAAAGGGCAGCCCCAGCATTTT
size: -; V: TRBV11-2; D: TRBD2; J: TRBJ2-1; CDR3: CASRGLAGTHNEQFF; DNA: TGTGCCAGCAGGGGACTAGCGGGAACTCACAATGAGCAGTTCTTC
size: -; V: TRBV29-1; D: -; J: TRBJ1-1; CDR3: CSSRTANTEAFF; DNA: TGCAGCTCCAGGACAGCGAACACTGAAGCTTTCTTT
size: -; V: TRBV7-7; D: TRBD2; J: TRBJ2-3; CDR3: CASSLQTTSGRGTDTQYF; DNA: TGTGCTAGCAGCCTACAAACGACTAGCGGGAGGGGGACAGATACGCAGTATTTT
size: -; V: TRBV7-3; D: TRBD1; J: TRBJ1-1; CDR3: CASSDRVYTEAFF; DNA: TGTGCCAGCAGCGACAGGGTTTACACTGAAGCTTTCTTT
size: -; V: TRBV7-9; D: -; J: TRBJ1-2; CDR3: CASSPGHPRGAF; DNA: TGTGCCAGCAGCCCAGGGCACCCCCGCGGCGCCTTC
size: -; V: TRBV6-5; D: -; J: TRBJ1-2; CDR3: CASSRQLANYGYTF; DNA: TGTGCCAGCAGTCGACAGCTTGCTAACTATGGCTACACCTTC
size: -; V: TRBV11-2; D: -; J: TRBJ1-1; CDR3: CASSPTLTNTEAFF; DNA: TGTGCCAGCAGCCCGACATTAACAAACACTGAAGCTTTCTTT
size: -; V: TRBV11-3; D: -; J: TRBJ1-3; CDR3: CASSIQGDTIYF; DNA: TGTGCCAGCAGCATACAGGGTGACACCATATATTTT
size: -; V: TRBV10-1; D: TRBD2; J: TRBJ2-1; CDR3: CASSAWTSGDMNYNEQFF; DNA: TGCGCCAGCAGTGCCTGGACTAGCGGAGACATGAATTACAATGAGCAGTTCTTC
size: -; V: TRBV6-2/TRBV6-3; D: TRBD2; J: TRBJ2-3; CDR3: CASSFFGTSGTDTQYF; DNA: TGTGCCAGCAGTTTTTTTGGGACTAGCGGGACAGATACGCAGTATTTT
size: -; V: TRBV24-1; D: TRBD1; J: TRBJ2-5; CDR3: CATSDFSPGGRQETQYF; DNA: TGTGCCACCAGTGATTTTTCCCCAGGGGGCCGGCAAGAGACCCAGTACTTC
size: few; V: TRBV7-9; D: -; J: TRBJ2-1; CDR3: CARISALSSYNEQFF; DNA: TGTGCCAGAATTAGCGCGCTTAGCTCCTACAATGAGCAGTTCTTC
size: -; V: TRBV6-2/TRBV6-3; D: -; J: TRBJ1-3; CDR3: CASSLQGNTIYF; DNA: TGTGCCAGCAGCCTACAGGGAAACACCATATATTTT
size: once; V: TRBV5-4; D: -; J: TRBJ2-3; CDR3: CASSFIQRAGTDTQYF; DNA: TGTGCCAGCAGCTTCATTCAGCGGGCTGGCACAGATACGCAGTATTTT
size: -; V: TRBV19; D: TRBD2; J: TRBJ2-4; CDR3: CASNRGDIQYF; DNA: TGTGCCAGTAATCGGGGGGACATTCAGTACTTC
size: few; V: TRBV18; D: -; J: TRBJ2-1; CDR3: CASSPSSGFEQFF; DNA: TGTGCCAGCTCGCCCTCTTCGGGGTTTGAGCAGTTCTTC
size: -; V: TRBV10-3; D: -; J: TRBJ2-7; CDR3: CAISEGNPYEQYF; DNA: TGTGCCATCAGTGAAGGGAATCCCTACGAGCAGTACTTC
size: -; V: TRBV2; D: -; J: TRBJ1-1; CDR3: CASSVDRGAEAFF; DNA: TGTGCCAGCAGTGTGGACCGGGGAGCTGAAGCTTTCTTT
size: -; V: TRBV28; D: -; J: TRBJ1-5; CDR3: CASSLWRGDNQPQHF; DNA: TGTGCCAGCAGTTTGTGGAGGGGAGACAATCAGCCCCAGCATTTT
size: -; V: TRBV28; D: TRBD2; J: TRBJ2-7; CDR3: CASSLRTSGGYEQYF; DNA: TGTGCCAGCAGTTTAAGGACTAGCGGGGGATACGAGCAGTACTTC
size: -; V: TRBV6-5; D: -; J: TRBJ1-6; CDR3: CASSQRGVYNSPLHF; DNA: TGTGCCAGCAGTCAGCGGGGGGTCTATAATTCACCCCTCCACTTT
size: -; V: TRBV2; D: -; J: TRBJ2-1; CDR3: CALSEGFEQFF; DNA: TGTGCCCTCAGTGAGGGGTTTGAGCAGTTCTTC
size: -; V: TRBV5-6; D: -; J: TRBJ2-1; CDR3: CASSLIGDEQFF; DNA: TGTGCCAGCAGCTTGATAGGGGATGAGCAGTTCTTC
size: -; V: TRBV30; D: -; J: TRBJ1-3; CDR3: CAWRQTAGNTIYF; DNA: TGTGCCTGGAGACAGACGGCTGGAAACACCATATATTTT
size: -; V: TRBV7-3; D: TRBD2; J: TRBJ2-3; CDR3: CASSETGTSGSSDTQYF; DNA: TGTGCCAGCAGCGAAACCGGGACTAGCGGGAGTTCAGATACGCAGTATTTT